Described below is a single T cell receptor (beta chain) sequence and its context. The antigen is undetermined. The sequenced template was cDNA made from the entire isolated RNA. Method: immunoSEQ multiplex PCR; TCRdb's copy keeps in-frame clones and lacks some. This table holds around 710,000 clones, around 12% found once. J lost 2 bases, V lost 2 bases, and 2 bases had no gene match. This CDR3 region has 16 residues. CDR1 MNHEY and CDR2 SVGAGI come from the germline V gene. The sample is drawn from a study of beta chain features in type 1 diabetes. Study-level points and caveats: Shortening of TCRB CDR3s, moderate but significant, appeared in all four CD4+ subsets of Type 1 diabetes patients.

The TCR originated in a man aged 25 to 45 with type 1 diabetes. The chain links TRBV6-5 to TRBJ2-6; 8 bases are shared with TRBD1. The sample was naive CD4+ T cells from blood. As DNA, the CDR3 is TGTGCCAGCAGTTACCGGGACAGGCCTGGGGCCAACGTCCTGACTTTC. Residues: CASSYRDRPGANVLTF.